This T cell receptor beta chain was recovered during a study of cytomegalovirus exposure and HLA in healthy donors. Study results and limitations: Most TCR sequences showed up rarely, but some public TCRs showed up in many donors. Researchers catalogued about 150 TCR beta chains as cytomegalovirus-associated. The tendency of first-cohort TCR clusters to co-occur in the 130 or so validation repertoires was identified by a subsequent analysis.

As to this clone: No antigen is known for it.

The ends lost 2 bases at V and 5 bases at J; junction bases unmatched: 6. Per germline, CDR1 SGHAT and CDR2 FQNNGV. CDR3 length: 14 amino acids. Donors were drawn from the approximately 120-subject validation cohort, separate from the 666-subject first cohort. Only in-frame clones appear in the TCRdb table, and some are missing; sequencing was by immunoSEQ multiplex PCR. The top ten hold under 2% of the sample, which has roughly 57,000 clones, roughly 93% seen once. Sequenced sample: PBMCs. This receptor was identified in a woman younger than 35 in good health and CMV-seropositive. The chain is built from TRBV11-2 and TRBJ2-7, with 7 bases lining up with TRBD1. This CDR3 reads CASSLFHRGDEQYF. The CDR3, as DNA: TGTGCCAGCAGCTTATTTCACAGGGGAGACGAGCAGTACTTC. Full variable domain (outside the CDR3, taken from reference TRBV11-2 and TRBJ2-7): EAGVAQSPRYKIIEKRQSVAFWCNPISGHATLYWYQQILGQGPKLLIQFQNNGVVDDSQLPKDRFSAERLKGVDSTLKIQPAKLEDSAVYLCASSLFHRGDEQYFGPGTRLTVT.